Included here is one T cell receptor (beta chain) sequence, with context. Its antigen specificity is not known. Qualities for individual bases were not recorded, and no much larger clone is one base off. The sample carries other DNA sequences with the same CDR3. This specimen belongs to a study of shared clonotypes between healthy human individuals (dated by TCRdb to the early 2020s). For context, the study as a whole: Two women and a few men aged 18 to 49 years were included in the cohort. For each donor, CD4 naive and CD4 memory were each given three plates, CD8 naive was given two plates, and CD8 memory was given one plate. The study deeply sequenced blood TCR repertoires of five healthy adults to estimate repertoire size and the extent of clonotype sharing between individuals. Different laboratories and diverse techniques were used to prepare libraries and sequence TCR repertoires, to increase sequencing depth and limit assay-specific biases. Per donor, leukapheresis produced somewhere between about 0.94 and 8.9 billion PBMCs.

Broad study findings and their caveats: Sampling was limited to blood, and TCR repertoires in tissue likely differ from TCR repertoires in blood. Pairwise subsampling led to the expectation that sequencing depth would affect the degree of clonotype sharing among donors. Even with the large sequencing depth, rarefaction of the sorted-subset datasets indicated that sequencing was incomplete. Higher generation probabilities were observed for clonotypes shared by all four sorted-subset donors than for non-shared clonotypes. Across a few donors, around 5% of naive CD4, roughly 3.8% of naive CD8, about 2.3% of memory CD4, and approximately 0.4% of memory CD8 clonotypes were shared. Larger estimated clonotype richness was generally found for naive subsets than for memory subsets. The genetic and exposure-history diversity represented was limited by the small number of donors.

Using the deep immunoSEQ assay, TCR CDR3 regions were amplified from genomic DNA by multiplex PCR. Genomic DNA extracted from each cell subset was distributed evenly over all wells of several immunoSEQ 96-well plates, and each plate served as one replicate. For sorted subsets, about 0.2 ug genomic DNA, equal to 30,000 to 35,000 T cell genomes, was loaded into each replicate PCR. The purified libraries were quantified using a Qubit 3.0 fluorometer, sized with a Bioanalyzer 2100, and then quantified again using the KAPA Library Quantification kit. Each immunoSEQ 96-well plate was sequenced on its own single-read 150-cycle Illumina NextSeq 550 flow cell. In the authors' own workflow: Because the immunoSEQ output held only junctional sequences and lacked quality scores, the filtering could not match the filtering applied to full-length reads. Sequences were annotated with PyIR, a Python wrapper for IgBLAST v1.9, using IMGT germline references to assign V/J genes and CDR3. Any read was removed if the V/J assignment was weak (E-value above 1e-6), the CDR3 was missing, or the read contained stop codons, out-of-frame junctions, or ambiguous translated residues. A V3J clonotype was defined by an identical inferred V gene, J gene, and CDR3 amino acid sequence. Percentage overlap between repertoires was calculated by dividing the number of shared unique clonotypes by the size of the smaller repertoire. Three approaches were used to assess repertoire richness: RTK rarefaction, the Chao1 estimator, and Recon v2.1 estimates of unobserved clonotypes. For all TCRbeta clonotypes obtained by the gDNA method from a few donors, generation probabilities were computed with OLGA. TCRdb stores this immuneACCESS table with in-frame sequences only. Part of the clones is absent; in the studies checked, under half of the shortfall reflects unresolved V genes, and no reason is known for the rest. V and J calls and clone size follow that table, whereas D and trimming were derived from the DNA. Present in this sample are about 1.4 million clones, roughly 95% of which were seen just once. The ten biggest clones cover about 1% of the sample.

The donors were healthy, HIV-negative adults who had no recently reported acute infections or vaccinations. Every donor was a Caucasian adult living in Nashville, Tennessee, USA. CD4+ T cells were enriched by magnetic negative selection; naive cells were then positively selected on CD45RA, and the negative fraction formed the memory subset. After blood collection by leukapheresis, PBMCs were isolated using Ficoll-Histopaque density gradient centrifugation and then cryopreserved in the vapor phase of liquid nitrogen. Analytical flow cytometry was used to check the purity and quantity of each magnetically sorted T cell population. Each sorted fraction had its genomic DNA isolated and then quantified by UV absorbance on a Nanodrop 2000c. This clonotype originated in a man in his thirties or forties in good health. Sequences were obtained from naive CD4+ T cells sorted from blood. The intended sense of this specimen's cell subset or site label: CD45RA+ positively selected.

The bases read TGCGCCAGCAGCTTGGAAGGGGTCGGCGAGCAGTACTTC. Its protein product is CASSLEGVGEQYF. This chain joins TRBV5-1 to TRBJ2-7; TRBD1 is a weak D gene call, 5 bases matching. V sheds 0 bases and J sheds 6 bases, leaving 10 bases between their ends. The CDR3 numbers 13 residues from cysteine through phenylalanine. Only the CDR3 DNA stays, 39 bases, in frame from base 1. The germline V gene sets CDR1 to SGHRS and CDR2 to YFSETQ.